Listed here are 30 T cell receptor beta chains from one sample, sequenced in a study of blood T cell repertoires in COVID-19 (dated by TCRdb to about 2020). The method was the immunoSEQ multiplex PCR assay. TCRdb took over this immuneACCESS table, retaining in-frame rearrangements with V and J assigned. Such tables are incomplete; in checked studies, under half of the missing clones stem from an unresolved V gene, and the remainder is unexplained. This sample comprises roughly 200,000 clones, 65% to 85% of them detected only once. The top ten clonotypes cover 4% to 5.5% of the sample. The sample taken for sequencing was peripheral blood. The source is a man aged 45-65 years with active or convalescent COVID-19.

The CDR3 DNA reads TGTGCCAGCAGCTTAGCAGGGTCTAACACTGAAGCTTTCTTT. Its protein is CASSLAGSNTEAFF. V is TRBV7-3 and J is TRBJ1-1, with D tentatively TRBD1 (5 bases). The V and J ends lost 2 bases and 2 bases respectively, with 9 bases between them. The CDR3 is made up of 14 amino acids. CDR1 SGHTA and CDR2 FQGTGA come from the germline V gene. Supplemented by reference TRBV7-3 and TRBJ1-1, the full variable domain reads GAGVSQTPSNKVTEKGKYVELRCDPISGHTALYWYRQSLGQGPEFLIYFQGTGAADDSGLPNDRFFAVRPEGSVSTLKIQRTERGDSAVYLCASSLAGSNTEAFFGQGTRLTVV.

The V and J genes are TRBV5-1 and TRBJ2-7; TRBD2 aligns across 8 bases. The germline gives CDR1 SGHRS, CDR2 YFSETQ. The CDR3 sequence is 15 residues long. V shed 2 bases, J shed 2 bases, and the junction held 6 bases outside the gene matches. This chain's CDR3 is CASSFRLAGTYEQYF. In nucleotides, the CDR3 is TGCGCCAGCAGCTTCCGGCTAGCGGGCACCTACGAGCAGTACTTC.

The gene calls are TRBV27 and TRBJ1-5; 9 nucleotides agree with TRBD1. Germline values: CDR1 MNHEY, CDR2 SMNVEV (reference sequence). The J segment lost 1 base and the V segment lost 6 bases, leaving 7 bases of the junction unmatched. The CDR3 covers 16 residues. CDR3 protein: CASRSTGTGSNQPQHF. As DNA, the CDR3 is TGTGCCAGCAGAAGTACCGGGACAGGGAGCAATCAGCCCCAGCATTTT.

The chain uses TRBV5-6 and TRBJ1-1; D is perhaps TRBD1 (5 bases). The CDR3 has 15 residues. V dropped 0 bases and J dropped 4 bases, with 13 bases sitting between them. Looked up from germline, CDR1 is SGHDT and CDR2 is YYEEEE. CDR3 in DNA: TGTGCCAGCAGCTTGGCCGCAGGGCTTAGCACTGAAGCTTTCTTT. Translating it yields CASSLAAGLSTEAFF.

This chain's CDR3 is CASSLERGTEAFF. The CDR3, as DNA: TGTGCCAGCAGCTTGGAAAGGGGGACTGAAGCTTTCTTT. The chain has TRBV5-4 and TRBJ1-1; possibly TRBD1 for D (6 bases). This CDR3 region has 13 residues. The ends were cut back, 0 bases at V and 5 bases at J, with 8 bases in the middle. CDR1 is SGHNT, CDR2 YYREEE, per germline (reference sequence).

This clone was recorded only once. This CDR3 is CASKIESGAYNSPLHF. In DNA, the CDR3 is TGTGCCAGCAAGATTGAGTCAGGGGCCTATAATTCACCCCTCCACTTT. This chain links TRBV2 with TRBJ1-6; possible D gene TRBD1, 6 bases. The germline V and J ends were trimmed by 7 bases and 2 bases, with 15 bases remaining between them. This CDR3 has 16 amino acids. Germline V lookup: CDR1 SNHLY, CDR2 FYNNEI.

The V and J genes are TRBV5-6 and TRBJ1-6, with 7 bases aligning to TRBD1. The V gene's germline CDR1 is SGHDT and CDR2 YYEEEE. The CDR3 runs to 14 residues. Trimming took 5 bases from V and 8 from J; bases not matched to a gene: 7. CDR3 protein: CASSSITGDSPLHF. Here the CDR3 DNA reads TGTGCCAGCAGTTCGATTACAGGGGATTCACCCCTCCACTTT.

Here the CDR3 DNA reads TGCGCCAGCAGCGCCTACGACAGTTTGAGCTCCTACGAGCAGTACTTC. This gives the protein CASSAYDSLSSYEQYF. This chain uses TRBV5-1 with TRBJ2-7; a possible D gene is TRBD1 (5 bases). Trimming took off 4 bases at V and 0 bases at J, with 17 bases between the two ends. The CDR3 covers 16 residues. Germline lookup yields CDR1 SGHRS and CDR2 YFSETQ.

A remark on this clone: Germline is not matched at one junction end, which may reflect a read error. This chain connects TRBV28 to TRBJ2-7, with a tentative D call TRBD2 (7 bases). CDR1 is MDHEN, CDR2 SYDVKM, per germline. CDR3 length: 16 amino acids. CDR3: CASISGGGGPSNEQYF. The DNA for the CDR3 is TGTGCCAGCATCTCTGGAGGGGGGGGGCCCTCCAACGAGCAGTACTTC.

The rearrangement joins TRBV13 to TRBJ1-2; perhaps TRBD1 as D (5 bases). The CDR3 has 13 residues. In germline, CDR1 is PRHDT, CDR2 FYEKMQ (reference sequence). Trimming removed 2 bases from V and 4 bases from J, with 8 bases in between. The CDR3 DNA sequence: TGTGCCAGCAGCTTAATCCAGGGCTATGGCTACACCTTC. Amino acids: CASSLIQGYGYTF.

The gene calls are TRBV5-4 and TRBJ2-5; D not resolved. V gave up 3 bases and J gave up 2 bases, with 8 bases separating them. The CDR3 spans 13 residues. Germline CDR1 reads SGHNT; CDR2 reads YYREEE (reference sequence). The CDR3 nucleotides read TGTGCCAGCAGCTCCCCGCAGCAAGAGACCCAGTACTTC. Its translation: CASSSPQQETQYF. The variable domain in full, completed from reference TRBV5-4 and TRBJ2-5, reads ETGVTQSPTHLIKTRGQQVTLRCSSQSGHNTVSWYQQALGQGPQFIFQYYREEENGRGNFPPRFSGLQFPNYSSELNVNALELDDSALYLCASSSPQQETQYFGPGTRLLVL.

This chain uses TRBV6-2 or TRBV6-3 with TRBJ2-7; TRBD1 agrees at 9 bases. The ends lost 5 bases at V and 1 base at J; junction bases unmatched: 3. The CDR3 spans 14 residues. CDR1 is MNHEY, CDR2 SVGEGT, per germline. For the CDR3, the DNA is TGTGCCAGCAGTCCCGGGACAGGGTCCTACGAGCAGTACTTC. It codes for CASSPGTGSYEQYF.

V and J are TRBV19 and TRBJ2-1; TRBD2 is a possible D gene (7 bases). Germline assignment: CDR1 LNHDA and CDR2 SQIVND (reference sequence). Deletions cut 11 bases from V and 4 bases from J, with 18 bases between. This CDR3 is 14 amino acids long. CDR3: CAVRGAGTYNEQFF. The CDR3 nucleotides are TGTGCCGTACGAGGAGCGGGGACATACAATGAGCAGTTCTTC.

The chain uses TRBV5-1 and TRBJ2-1, with D perhaps matching TRBD1 (6 bases). CDR1 and CDR2 from the germline V gene are SGHRS and YFSETQ. V was clipped by 0 bases and J by 8 bases, with 15 bases between them. This CDR3 contains 15 residues. The CDR3 DNA is TGCGCCAGCAGCTTGGGGGGGTATCCAGGGGATGAGCAGTTCTTC. Amino acids: CASSLGGYPGDEQFF.

This sequence joins TRBV6-2 or TRBV6-3 and TRBJ2-7, with 7 bases identical to TRBD1. The CDR3 is 16 residues long. Germline-derived CDR1 and CDR2 are MNHEY and SVGEGT. J lost 4 bases, V lost 7 bases, and 16 bases had no gene match. The CDR3 here is CASTYARDSPNYEQYF. CDR3 DNA sequence: TGTGCCAGCACTTATGCCCGGGACAGTCCAAATTACGAGCAGTACTTC.

This sequence joins TRBV11-3 and TRBJ2-7; possibly TRBD1 for D (5 bases). The CDR3 contains 15 residues. V was pared by 1 base and J by 2 bases, with 12 bases between. Per the germline V gene, CDR1 is SGHNT and CDR2 is YENEEA. The CDR3: CASSLGQDITYEQYF. The CDR3 DNA follows: TGTGCCAGCAGCTTAGGTCAGGACATTACCTACGAGCAGTACTTC.

The CDR3 DNA reads as TGTGCCACCAGCCGTACCGGGACAGGGGCTTTTGGCTACACCTTC. It translates to CATSRTGTGAFGYTF. The chain carries TRBV15 and TRBJ1-2, with 10 bases aligning to TRBD1. The junction had 10 bases not matched to a gene; V was cut back by 5 bases and J by 7 bases. Germline CDR1 is LNHNV and CDR2 is YYDKDF (reference sequence). CDR3 length: 15 residues.

The chain has TRBV7-2 and TRBJ2-3, with 15 bases aligning to TRBD2. The junction had 4 bases not matched to a gene; V was cut back by 5 bases and J by 4 bases. The CDR3 is 16 residues long. The germline CDR1 and CDR2 sequences are SGHTA and FQGNSA. In nucleotides, the CDR3 is TGTGCCAGCAGCCACTGGACTAGCGGGGGGGCAGATACGCAGTATTTT. This gives the protein CASSHWTSGGADTQYF. Looking up the rest from reference TRBV7-2 and TRBJ2-3 gives the full variable domain: GAGVSQSPSNKVTEKGKDVELRCDPISGHTALYWYRQSLGQGLEFLIYFQGNSAPDKSGLPSDRFSAERTGGSVSTLTIQRTQQEDSAVYLCASSHWTSGGADTQYFGPGTRLTVL.

The genes are TRBV5-8 and TRBJ1-2; D possibly corresponds to TRBD1 (6 bases). The CDR3 totals 14 residues. Trimming took off 0 bases at V and 7 bases at J, with 13 bases between the two ends. Germline V gene data show CDR1 as SGHTS and CDR2 as YDEGEE. The CDR3 sequence is CASSLETGLGGYTF. In nucleotides, the CDR3 is TGTGCCAGCAGCTTGGAAACAGGGCTGGGTGGCTACACCTTC.

This chain connects TRBV5-1 to TRBJ1-2, with a weak D call TRBD1 (6 bases). CDR1 is SGHRS, CDR2 YFSETQ, per germline. This CDR3 region has 16 residues. Trimming cost V 3 bases and J 8 bases, with 23 bases left between them. The CDR3 is CASSSPGGRGFSGYTF. The CDR3 DNA sequence: TGCGCCAGCAGCTCCCCCGGCGGCAGGGGTTTTTCGGGCTACACCTTC.

The chain uses TRBV6-1 and TRBJ2-2; 8 bases map to TRBD1. The CDR3 contains 18 residues. Germline V gives CDR1 MNHNS, CDR2 SASEGT. Unmatched junction bases numbered 9, after V lost 0 bases and J lost 3 bases. The CDR3 nucleotides read TGTGCCAGCAGTGAAGCTATGGTCTTACAGGGGGACACCGGGGAGCTGTTTTTT. Its translation: CASSEAMVLQGDTGELFF.

V is TRBV6-5 and J is TRBJ2-2; 8 nucleotides align to TRBD1. The germline V gene encodes CDR1 MNHEY and CDR2 SVGAGI. Germline trimming cut 10 bases from V and 1 base from J; bases unmatched to any gene: 5. CDR3 length equals 14 residues. The chain's CDR3 is CATRGTGNTGELFF. CDR3 bases: TGTGCCACTCGCGGGACAGGGAACACCGGGGAGCTGTTTTTT.

The V and J genes are TRBV24-1 and TRBJ2-3; the D gene is possibly TRBD1 (5 bases). Germline V gives CDR1 KGHDR, CDR2 SFDVKD. V lost 4 bases, J lost 2 bases, and 15 bases lay in between. This CDR3 has 16 amino acids. The DNA for the CDR3 is TGTGCCACCAGTGACCGTCAAGACAGTAACACAGATACGCAGTATTTT. It specifies CATSDRQDSNTDTQYF.

The J gene is TRBJ1-1, the V gene TRBV28, with TRBD1 as a possible D gene (6 bases). Germline V gives CDR1 MDHEN, CDR2 SYDVKM. The CDR3 has 11 amino acids. Trimming took off 10 bases at V and 3 bases at J, with 9 bases between the two ends. CDR3 in amino acids: CATDRHTEAFF. The CDR3 nucleotides are TGTGCCACGGACAGACACACTGAAGCTTTCTTT. Combining the CDR3 with reference TRBV28 and TRBJ1-1 gives the whole variable domain DVKVTQSSRYLVKRTGEKVFLECVQDMDHENMFWYRQDPGLGLRLIYFSYDVKMKEKGDIPEGYSVSREKKERFSLILESASTNQTSMYLCATDRHTEAFFGQGTRLTVV.

The chain uses TRBV19 and TRBJ1-6; D possibly corresponds to TRBD1 (5 bases). V dropped 4 bases and J dropped 0 bases, with 10 bases sitting between them. This CDR3 region has 16 residues. Germline V gene sequence: CDR1 LNHDA, CDR2 SQIVND (reference sequence). In nucleotides, the CDR3 is TGTGCCAGTAGTAGGGGCGGGAGCTCCTATAATTCACCCCTCCACTTT. It encodes CASSRGGSSYNSPLHF.

This chain links TRBV18 with TRBJ1-1; D possibly corresponds to TRBD1 (5 bases). This CDR3 has 16 amino acids. CDR1 and CDR2 (germline): KGHSH, LQKENI. V lost 5 bases, J lost 4 bases, and 20 bases lay in between. The CDR3 here is CASSTGTPGLGTEAFF. CDR3 sequence (DNA): TGTGCCAGCTCAACCGGGACTCCAGGTTTGGGCACTGAAGCTTTCTTT.

The chain joins TRBV10-2 to TRBJ2-6, with 7 bases that match TRBD1. J was trimmed by 2 bases and V by 6 bases; bases with no gene match: 7. The CDR3 is 16 amino acids. CDR1 is WSHSY, CDR2 SAAADI, per germline. CDR3 amino acids: CASRNGQAPGANVLTF. The CDR3 nucleotides are TGCGCCAGCAGGAACGGACAGGCCCCTGGGGCCAACGTCCTGACTTTC.

The chain has TRBV19 and TRBJ2-6, with a tentative D call TRBD2 (7 bases). The CDR3 spans 16 residues. The V and J ends lost 4 bases and 2 bases respectively, with 12 bases between them. Germline assignment: CDR1 LNHDA and CDR2 SQIVND (reference sequence). CDR3 in amino acids: CASSKGGGAGANVLTF. The CDR3, as DNA: TGTGCCAGTAGTAAGGGCGGGGGCGCTGGGGCCAACGTCCTGACTTTC. Combining the CDR3 with reference TRBV19 and TRBJ2-6 gives the whole variable domain DGGITQSPKYLFRKEGQNVTLSCEQNLNHDAMYWYRQDPGQGLRLIYYSQIVNDFQKGDIAEGYSVSREKKESFPLTVTSAQKNPTAFYLCASSKGGGAGANVLTFGAGSRLTVL.

The chain employs TRBV6-1 and TRBJ1-5; no firm D call. Germline V CDR1 and CDR2: MNHNS, SASEGT. The CDR3 totals 15 residues. The V end was cut by 2 bases, the J end by 1 base, with 9 bases between. The CDR3 protein is CASSEQAVSNQPQHF. CDR3 DNA: TGTGCCAGCAGTGAACAGGCAGTAAGCAATCAGCCCCAGCATTTT.

This clone was counted a few times. The chain joins TRBV30 to TRBJ1-5, with 8 bases fitting TRBD1. Germline CDR1 is GTSNPN and CDR2 is SVGIG (reference sequence). The junction had 9 bases not matched to a gene; V was cut back by 2 bases and J by 6 bases. CDR3 length: 15 amino acids. The CDR3 protein is CAWSPRTGYGQPQHF. CDR3 sequence (DNA): TGTGCCTGGAGTCCCCGGACAGGGTACGGTCAGCCCCAGCATTTT.